The 16 T cell receptor beta chains listed next were all sequenced from one sample in a study of beta chain features in type 1 diabetes. What was sequenced were expressed TCRB transcripts, since all of the isolated RNA had been reverse transcribed. Method: immunoSEQ multiplex PCR; TCRdb's copy keeps in-frame clones and lacks some. The sample includes about half a million clones, approximately 10% of them seen just once. The sequenced sample consisted of naive CD4+ T cells from blood. The receptor source for this set is a woman aged 18-29 years in good health.

This clone was seen more than once but under ten times. This rearrangement joins TRBV10-3 to TRBJ1-3; maybe TRBD1 (5 bases). Germline V lookup: CDR1 ENHRY, CDR2 SYGVKD. V was shortened by 10 bases and J by 3 bases, with 13 bases between the two germline ends. The length of the CDR3 is 13 residues. The CDR3: CAKRRDGGNTIYF. The CDR3 region has the DNA TGTGCCAAAAGACGGGACGGTGGAAACACCATATATTTT.

This clone was seen more than once but under ten times. CDR3 sequence (DNA): TGTGCCAGCAGTTACTCGGGAACCTACACAGATACGCAGTATTTT. This encodes CASSYSGTYTDTQYF. The chain has TRBV6-6 and TRBJ2-3; D uncertain. This CDR3 contains 15 residues. Germline V gene sequence: CDR1 MNHNY, CDR2 SVGAGI (reference sequence). Trimming removed 0 bases at V and 2 bases at J, with 9 bases between.

There are a few counts of this clone. The chain links TRBV15 to TRBJ2-5, with 9 bases aligning to TRBD1. Germline V lookup: CDR1 LNHNV, CDR2 YYDKDF (reference sequence). The CDR3 spans 15 residues. Trimming cost V 5 bases and J 4 bases; bases outside gene matches: 8. The CDR3 loop reads CATSVRQGGGETQYF. CDR3 DNA: TGTGCCACCAGCGTGAGACAGGGGGGAGGAGAGACCCAGTACTTC.

J is TRBJ2-7 and V is TRBV19; possible D gene TRBD2, 5 bases. The germline V gene has CDR1 LNHDA and CDR2 SQIVND (reference sequence). The ends were cut back, 4 bases at V and 7 bases at J, with 11 bases in the middle. CDR3 size: 12 residues. The CDR3 is CASSSLAGEQYF. Here the CDR3 DNA reads TGTGCCAGTAGTAGTCTAGCCGGGGAGCAGTACTTC. Filled out from reference TRBV19 and TRBJ2-7, the complete variable domain reads DGGITQSPKYLFRKEGQNVTLSCEQNLNHDAMYWYRQDPGQGLRLIYYSQIVNDFQKGDIAEGYSVSREKKESFPLTVTSAQKNPTAFYLCASSSLAGEQYFGPGTRLTVT.

V gene TRBV27 combines with J gene TRBJ2-7; D is undetermined. Trimming pared 7 bases from V and 3 bases from J, leaving 7 bases between. This CDR3 region has 11 residues. Germline V gives CDR1 MNHEY, CDR2 SMNVEV (reference sequence). The CDR3 sequence: CASTNFYEQYF. The DNA of the CDR3 is TGTGCCAGCACCAACTTCTACGAGCAGTACTTC.

The chain recombines TRBV29-1 with TRBJ2-5; a weak D match, TRBD2 (5 bases). The germline V gene has CDR1 SQVTM and CDR2 ANQGSEA. The CDR3 contains 14 residues. V lost 8 bases, J lost 5 bases, and 21 bases lay in between. The CDR3, as DNA: TGCAGCCCCCCGGTTGAGAGTACGGGGGAGACCCAGTACTTC. This encodes CSPPVESTGETQYF.

This clone was seen a few times. This chain joins TRBV6-1 and TRBJ2-1; 10 positions agree with TRBD2. The germline gives CDR1 MNHNS, CDR2 SASEGT. The ends lost 1 base at V and 4 bases at J; junction bases unmatched: 13. The CDR3 totals 19 residues. This CDR3 reads CASSEGPFQAGGLYNEQFF. The CDR3 DNA reads TGTGCCAGCAGTGAAGGCCCATTTCAAGCGGGAGGGCTGTACAATGAGCAGTTCTTC.

As DNA, the CDR3 is TGCAGCTACATCAGGGCACAGGAGCAGTACTTC. It encodes CSYIRAQEQYF. The rearrangement links TRBV29-1 to TRBJ2-7; weak D call: TRBD1 (5 bases). Trimming pared 8 bases from V and 7 bases from J, leaving 15 bases between. Germline lookup yields CDR1 SQVTM and CDR2 ANQGSEA. The CDR3 covers 11 residues.

This chain joins TRBV5-4 and TRBJ2-3, with TRBD2 as a possible D gene (5 bases). V was pared by 0 bases and J by 3 bases, with 11 bases between. CDR3 length: 15 amino acids. Germline V CDR1 and CDR2: SGHNT, YYREEE (reference sequence). Here the CDR3 DNA reads TGTGCCAGCAGCTTGGCCGGGATAACGACAGATACGCAGTATTTT. Translation gives CASSLAGITTDTQYF. Complete variable domain (other parts from reference TRBV5-4 and TRBJ2-3): ETGVTQSPTHLIKTRGQQVTLRCSSQSGHNTVSWYQQALGQGPQFIFQYYREEENGRGNFPPRFSGLQFPNYSSELNVNALELDDSALYLCASSLAGITTDTQYFGPGTRLTVL.

The chain links TRBV7-8 to TRBJ2-1; TRBD1 aligns across 8 bases. J gave up 9 bases and V 3 bases, and 10 bases lay outside the gene matches. CDR1 and CDR2 from the germline V gene are SGHVS and FQNEAQ. This CDR3 has 15 residues. CDR3 sequence: CASSFRWTGLTEQFF. For the CDR3, the DNA is TGTGCCAGCAGCTTTCGGTGGACAGGGCTGACTGAGCAGTTCTTC.

There are a few counts of this clone. The rearrangement joins TRBV29-1 to TRBJ2-1; no clear D gene. Trimming took 4 bases from V and 7 from J, leaving 14 bases between them. This CDR3 comprises 13 residues. Germline assignment: CDR1 SQVTM and CDR2 ANQGSEA. The CDR3 is CSVGITIANEQFF. The DNA for the CDR3 is TGCAGCGTTGGGATTACTATCGCTAATGAGCAGTTCTTC.

This clone was picked up a small number of times. V gene TRBV5-1 combines with J gene TRBJ2-6; the D is unclear. V shed 0 bases and J shed 6 bases, with 7 bases lying between them. Germline V gene sequence: CDR1 SGHRS, CDR2 YFSETQ. The CDR3 covers 14 residues. CDR3 sequence (DNA): TGCGCCAGCAGCTTGGAGGTTTTGGCCAACGTCCTGACTTTC. This gives the protein CASSLEVLANVLTF.

The gene calls are TRBV5-6 and TRBJ2-3; D is undetermined. V dropped 4 bases and J dropped 0 bases, with 12 bases sitting between them. The CDR3 is 15 amino acids. In germline, CDR1 is SGHDT, CDR2 YYEEEE. CDR3 in amino acids: CASSHAWSSTDTQYF. The CDR3 nucleotides are TGTGCCAGCAGCCATGCTTGGTCTAGCACAGATACGCAGTATTTT.

This clone was observed a handful of times. The chain is built from TRBV5-1 and TRBJ2-5, with 12 bases fitting TRBD2. V lost 4 bases to trimming and J lost 4 bases; unmatched junction nucleotides: 5. Germline CDR1 is SGHRS and CDR2 is YFSETQ. This CDR3 region has 15 residues. The CDR3 protein is CASSIRLAGAETQYF. The CDR3 nucleotides read TGCGCCAGCAGCATACGACTAGCGGGGGCAGAGACCCAGTACTTC.

This sequence joins TRBV29-1 and TRBJ2-3; D might be TRBD2 (5 bases). The CDR3 runs to 13 residues. Germline V gives CDR1 SQVTM, CDR2 ANQGSEA. Trimming cost V 7 bases and J 4 bases, with 15 bases left between them. The CDR3 DNA is TGCAGCGGGTCTCGAGGGCCTGCAGATACGCAGTATTTT. It is translated as CSGSRGPADTQYF.

This clone was counted only a few times. The chain employs TRBV5-1 and TRBJ2-7; 8 bases are a match to TRBD2. The CDR3 is 16 residues long. The junction had 14 bases not matched to a gene; V was cut back by 4 bases and J by 5 bases. Germline-derived CDR1 and CDR2 are SGHRS and YFSETQ. The CDR3 loop is CASSLGLAVRSDEQYF. The CDR3 DNA reads TGCGCCAGCAGCCTCGGACTAGCCGTACGATCGGACGAGCAGTACTTC.